The 14 T cell receptor beta chains below all came from one sample that was sequenced in a study of blood T cells in healthy people across ages. Next came a second PCR, run for about 6 to 12 cycles, which used a sample-barcoded 5' primer along with a J-beta primer mix. TCRdb re-called the 5' RACE reads with MiXCR, one entry per CDR3 protein. The sample contains 1.8 million or so distinct CDR3 sequences, approximately 39% of which appear only once. Material: blood. The receptor set was obtained from a human donor in good health.

This chain links TRBV12-3 or TRBV12-4 with TRBJ2-7, with 7 positions matching TRBD1. The CDR3 runs to 14 residues. Unmatched junction bases numbered 3, after V lost 1 base and J lost 3 bases. Here the CDR3 reads CASSLGDSIYEQYF. CDR3 DNA: TGTGCCAGCAGTTTAGGGGACAGCATCTACGAGCAGTACTTC.

The genes are TRBV4-2 and TRBJ2-4; no reliable D call. There are 16 residues in the CDR3. The germline V gene encodes CDR1 LGHNA and CDR2 YNFKEQ. Trimming shortened V by 4 bases and J by 1 base, and 14 bases separated the two germline ends. The CDR3 nucleotides are TGTGCCAGCAGCCCTATATCCTGGGCGGCCAAAAACATTCAGTACTTC. Its protein product is CASSPISWAAKNIQYF.

This clonotype has just a few counts. In DNA, the CDR3 is TGTGCCAGCAGAGGCCGGGACACCAACGAGCAGTACTTC. This codes for CASRGRDTNEQYF. The V and J genes are TRBV12-3 or TRBV12-4 and TRBJ2-7; D possibly corresponds to TRBD1 (6 bases). This CDR3 has 13 amino acids. Trimming pared 6 bases from V and 5 bases from J, leaving 14 bases between.

V is TRBV7-2 and J is TRBJ2-7, with D possibly called TRBD1 or TRBD2 (5 bases each). The V gene lost 2 bases and the J gene lost 6 bases, with 14 bases spanning the gap. The CDR3 length is 14 residues. Germline CDR1 is SGHTA and CDR2 is FQGNSA. This CDR3 reads CASSLNPGRSEQYF. The CDR3 nucleotides are TGTGCCAGCAGCTTAAACCCAGGGAGAAGCGAGCAGTACTTC. Complete variable domain (other parts from reference TRBV7-2 and TRBJ2-7): GAGVSQSPSNKVTEKGKDVELRCDPISGHTALYWYRQSLGQGLEFLIYFQGNSAPDKSGLPSDRFSAERTGGSVSTLTIQRTQQEDSAVYLCASSLNPGRSEQYFGPGTRLTVT.

The rearrangement links TRBV7-8 to TRBJ2-5; TRBD2 is a possible D gene (6 bases). V gave up 5 bases and J gave up 5 bases, with 21 bases separating them. CDR1 is SGHVS, CDR2 FQNEAQ, per germline. The CDR3 has 16 residues. The CDR3: CASSPFWGVEGETQYF. CDR3 in DNA: TGTGCCAGCAGCCCGTTTTGGGGGGTAGAGGGGGAGACCCAGTACTTC.

The rearrangement links TRBV3-1 to TRBJ1-5, with D possibly matching TRBD1 (5 bases). V lost 1 base and J 6 bases, leaving 10 bases between the germline ends. The CDR3 sequence is 14 residues long. The germline V gene encodes CDR1 LGHDT and CDR2 YNNKEL (reference sequence). CDR3 loop: CASSQGYGGQPQHF. Written as DNA, the CDR3 is TGTGCCAGCAGCCAAGGGTACGGGGGTCAGCCCCAGCATTTT.

The chain joins TRBV6-5 to TRBJ1-6; D uncertain. Germline loops: CDR1 MNHEY, CDR2 SVGAGI. Deletions cut 6 bases from V and 9 bases from J, with 21 bases between. This CDR3 has 16 amino acids. CDR3 in DNA: TGTGCCAGCAGGACCCCCCGAGGGAGTTTGGGTTCACCCCTCCACTTT. This translates into CASRTPRGSLGSPLHF.

The table lists this clonotype with many counts. The V gene is TRBV24-1, the J gene TRBJ2-5; D uncertain. The CDR3 sequence is 15 residues long. Trimming removed 3 bases from V and 2 bases from J, with 12 bases in between. Germline V gene lookup returns CDR1 KGHDR and CDR2 SFDVKD. DNA for the CDR3: TGTGCCACCAGTGATAGCCAGTGGCCTCAAGAGACCCAGTACTTC. As protein: CATSDSQWPQETQYF.

The chain employs TRBV6-5 and TRBJ2-7, with a tentative D call TRBD1 (6 bases). V lost 6 bases and J 5 bases, leaving 14 bases between the germline ends. The germline CDR1 and CDR2 sequences are MNHEY and SVGAGI. The CDR3 consists of 13 residues. The CDR3 DNA follows: TGTGCCAGCAGCATAGGACAGACCCACGAGCAGTACTTC. It yields the protein CASSIGQTHEQYF.

This chain uses TRBV5-6 with TRBJ2-7; D not certain. This CDR3 is 14 amino acids long. CDR1 and CDR2 (germline): SGHDT, YYEEEE. V was trimmed by 1 base and J by 5 bases, leaving 13 bases between them. The CDR3 spells CASSLSKVLDEQYF. The CDR3 nucleotides are TGTGCCAGCAGCTTGTCGAAGGTTTTGGACGAGCAGTACTTC.

This chain links TRBV3-1 with TRBJ2-7, with D uncertain. This CDR3 spans 17 amino acids. Germline V gene data show CDR1 as LGHDT and CDR2 as YNNKEL (reference sequence). Trimming left V 4 bases short and J 2 bases short, with 21 bases between. The CDR3 region is CASSPHPINKATYEQYF. The CDR3 DNA is TGTGCCAGCAGCCCCCACCCAATTAATAAGGCTACCTACGAGCAGTACTTC.

This clonotype was found a few times. The rearrangement joins TRBV4-3 to TRBJ2-3; D ambiguous. CDR1 is LGHNA, CDR2 YSLEER, per germline. V was pared by 0 bases and J by 3 bases, with 13 bases between. This CDR3 spans 16 amino acids. Here the CDR3 reads CASSQDLGSETDTQYF. CDR3 DNA sequence: TGCGCCAGCAGCCAAGACCTAGGTTCGGAGACAGATACGCAGTATTTT.

The rearrangement links TRBV5-1 to TRBJ1-1; a possible D gene is TRBD1 (6 bases). The V gene lost 4 bases and the J gene lost 7 bases, with 23 bases spanning the gap. The CDR3 contains 16 residues. CDR1 SGHRS and CDR2 YFSETQ come from the germline V gene. In DNA, the CDR3 is TGCGCCAGCAGCGAGGGGACGGGGGGGACATCAGGTGAAGCTTTCTTT. Amino acids: CASSEGTGGTSGEAFF.

The rearrangement joins TRBV2 to TRBJ1-2, with a possible D match to TRBD1 (5 bases). This CDR3 has 14 residues. V lost 5 bases to trimming and J lost 6 bases, with 16 bases between them. CDR1 is SNHLY, CDR2 FYNNEI, per germline. The CDR3 nucleotides are TGTGCCAGCAGTTGGGGAAGGGGAGAAGATGGCTACACCTTC. Translated: CASSWGRGEDGYTF.